Listed here is a single T cell receptor beta chain. Its antigen is as yet unknown. For TCR beta, libraries came from iRepertoire HTBI primers and Arm-PCR of CDR3 regions. Authors' analysis steps: Across all samples, 62 TRBV segments and 14 TRBJ segments were identified. TCRdb processed the multiplex PCR reads anew with MiXCR; each CDR3 protein has one entry. TCRdb's processing, not the study's, gives the V and J calls here. The table lists some 250,000 distinct CDR3 sequences, 20% of them singletons, with roughly 13% in the top ten. The data were obtained in a study of regulatory T cells in long-lasting Graves disease. The study's findings and limits: Among the persistent patients, thousands of public clonotypes were shared, more than the 966 shared among new patients.

Time point defined: newly diagnosed GD, antithyroid drugs for less than 3 months. Scientists built the TCR library using RNA that was extracted from PBMCs. Criteria from the American Thyroid Association guidelines were applied to diagnose Graves' disease. CDR3 length: 17 residues. Germline CDR1 reads SNHLY; CDR2 reads FYNNEI. The V segment lost 4 bases and the J segment 6 bases; nucleotides outside the gene matches: 10. The input for sequencing was peripheral blood mononuclear cells (PBMCs), taken at new diagnosis, from a patient treated with antithyroid drugs. The chain has TRBV2 and TRBJ2-3, with 13 bases that match TRBD2. The TCR originated in a female donor with Graves disease. CDR3 nucleotide sequence: TGTGCCAGCAGTGCCCCTCTTGGGACTAGCGGGGCGGATACGCAGTATTTT. Translating gives CASSAPLGTSGADTQYF.